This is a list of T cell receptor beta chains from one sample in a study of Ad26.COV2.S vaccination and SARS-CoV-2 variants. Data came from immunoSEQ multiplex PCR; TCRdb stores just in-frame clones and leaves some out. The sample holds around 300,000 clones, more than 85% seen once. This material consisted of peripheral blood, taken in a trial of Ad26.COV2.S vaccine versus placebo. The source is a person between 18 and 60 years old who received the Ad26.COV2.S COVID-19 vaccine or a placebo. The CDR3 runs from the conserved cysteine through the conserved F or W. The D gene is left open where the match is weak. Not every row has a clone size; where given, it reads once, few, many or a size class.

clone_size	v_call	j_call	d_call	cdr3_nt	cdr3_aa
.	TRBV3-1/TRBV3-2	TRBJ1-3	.	TGTGCCAGCAGCCAACTCCCCACGGGCCTCTCTGGAAACACCATATATTTT	CASSQLPTGLSGNTIYF
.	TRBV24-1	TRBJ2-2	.	TGTGCCACCAGTGATTTGGCGGGAAACACCGGGGAGCTGTTTTTT	CATSDLAGNTGELFF
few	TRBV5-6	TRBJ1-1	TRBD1	TGTGCCAGCAGCTTGTGGACAGGGTATGCCACTGAAGCTTTCTTT	CASSLWTGYATEAFF
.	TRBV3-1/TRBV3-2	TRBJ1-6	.	TGTGCCAGCAGCCAACGGGATTCACCCCTCCACTTT	CASSQRDSPLHF
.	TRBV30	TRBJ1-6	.	TGTGCCTGGAGACAGGGAGGGTATAATTCACCCCTCCACTTT	CAWRQGGYNSPLHF
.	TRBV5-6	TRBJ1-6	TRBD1	TGTGCCAGCAGCGGGACAGGGTTGGAGTCACCCCTCCACTTT	CASSGTGLESPLHF
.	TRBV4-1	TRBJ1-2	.	TGCGCCAGCAGCCAAGTTTTAGGGACCGGCTACACCTTC	CASSQVLGTGYTF
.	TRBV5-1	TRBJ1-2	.	TGCGCCAGCAGCTTGGCCCCGACAGCTGATAATGGCTACACCTTC	CASSLAPTADNGYTF
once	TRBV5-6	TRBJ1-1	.	TGTGCCAGCAGCTTCCAGGGCTCTGAAGCTTTCTTT	CASSFQGSEAFF
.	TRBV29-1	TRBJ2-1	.	TGCAGCATAGGAACAGACTACTCCTACAATGAGCAGTTCTTC	CSIGTDYSYNEQFF
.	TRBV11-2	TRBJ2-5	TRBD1	TGTGCCAGCAGCCCGACAGGGGTCACGCAAGAGACCCAGTACTTC	CASSPTGVTQETQYF
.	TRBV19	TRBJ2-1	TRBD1	TGTGCCAGTAGTGGGACAGGGCCCAACAATGAGCAGTTCTTC	CASSGTGPNNEQFF
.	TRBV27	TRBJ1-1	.	TGTGCCAGCAGTCCTCGACAGTCGAACACTGAAGCTTTCTTT	CASSPRQSNTEAFF
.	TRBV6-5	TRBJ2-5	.	TGTGCCAGCAGTTACTCGACGGTAGTTGGGACCCAGTACTTC	CASSYSTVVGTQYF
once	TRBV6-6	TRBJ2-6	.	TGTGCCAGCTTATCTGGGGCCAACGTCCTGACTTTC	CASLSGANVLTF
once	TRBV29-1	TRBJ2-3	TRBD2	TGCAGCGTTGAAGATCGGGGGGTAGCGGGAGGGACAGATACGCAGTATTTT	CSVEDRGVAGGTDTQYF